This is a list of T cell receptor beta chains from one sample in a study of T cell responses to AZD1222 COVID-19 vaccine. Clones were sequenced by immunoSEQ multiplex PCR, and TCRdb holds only the in-frame ones, with some missing. This sample has about 84,000 clones, with about 90% found just once. The sequences come from peripheral blood, collected on day 0 of AZD1222 vaccination. Receptors were obtained from an adult in good health. CDR3s include the opening cysteine and the closing phenylalanine or tryptophan.

J gene | V gene | CDR3 protein
TRBJ1-3 | TRBV9 | CASSASGNTIYF
TRBJ2-7 | TRBV10-3 | CAISEGGSEQYF
TRBJ1-5 | TRBV7-8 | CASSRGGTDPAQHF
TRBJ1-3 | TRBV3-1/TRBV3-2 | CASSPNPGTASGNTIYF
TRBJ2-5 | TRBV6-2/TRBV6-3 | CASSYQASGTETQYF
TRBJ1-4 | TRBV7-2 | CASRLGQPNEKLFF
TRBJ2-3 | TRBV6-5 | CASSYSTTDTQYF
TRBJ1-5 | TRBV19 | CASRIDPTGSSNQPQHF
TRBJ2-7 | TRBV5-1 | CASSTAGVSSEQYF
TRBJ1-2 | TRBV5-4 | CASSSLVGIGDGYTF
TRBJ1-2 | TRBV4-3 | CASSQGMTDYGYTF
TRBJ2-2 | TRBV30 | CAWGGGLAGVIGELFF
TRBJ1-1 | TRBV5-1 | CASSSLTGETEAFF
TRBJ1-3 | TRBV30 | CAWSRQGQHVGNTIYF
TRBJ2-3 | TRBV18 | CASSAQATSGLTDTQYF
TRBJ2-1 | TRBV5-1 | CASSFSSGRVYNEQFF
TRBJ1-4 | TRBV7-6 | CASSRTGVNEKLFF
TRBJ2-7 | TRBV7-3 | CASSLLAGTSYEQYF
TRBJ1-2 | TRBV7-3 | CASSLMGNYGYTF
TRBJ2-3 | TRBV9 | CASSAPRTSGLTDTQYF
TRBJ1-1 | TRBV30 | CAWSVGGTNTEAFF
TRBJ2-7 | TRBV30 | CAWSLSQGYEQYF
TRBJ1-4 | TRBV5-1 | CASSFGTDEKLFF
TRBJ1-2 | TRBV3-1/TRBV3-2 | CASTTGQAHGYTF
TRBJ2-1 | TRBV29-1 | CSAAGSGRQGYEQFF
TRBJ2-3 | TRBV18 | CASSPGPGTGPDTQYF
TRBJ1-6 | TRBV18 | CASSLEAGNSPLHF
TRBJ2-1 | TRBV5-1 | CASSLSGTSYNEQFF
TRBJ1-5 | TRBV7-8 | CASSLPGSNQPQHF
TRBJ1-1 | TRBV5-1 | CASSRPPSLEAFF
TRBJ2-2 | TRBV18 | CASSPREDTGELFF
TRBJ2-5 | TRBV5-1 | CASSVTGGLQETQYF
TRBJ2-5 | TRBV2 | CASSLRGPRETQYF
TRBJ2-7 | TRBV19 | CASTQKGTSGSSYEQYF
TRBJ1-1 | TRBV5-6 | CASSLVKVMVNTEAFF